These 14 T cell receptor beta chains originate from one sample sequenced in a study of blood T cell repertoires in COVID-19. Using immunoSEQ multiplex PCR, the repertoire was profiled, and TCRdb retains in-frame clones only, with some absent. The sample records a few hundred thousand clones, around 90% being singletons. The sample comprised peripheral blood. The receptor set was obtained from a man aged 18 to 30 who had recovered from COVID-19.

The chain combines TRBV20-1 with TRBJ1-2, with 8 bases fitting TRBD1. Germline loops: CDR1 DFQATT, CDR2 SNEGSKA (reference sequence). The V and J ends lost 3 bases and 8 bases, in that order; junction bases with no gene match: 5. CDR3 length: 12 amino acids. The CDR3 nucleotides are TGCAGTGCTAGTGCAGGGGGCAGAGGCTACACCTTC. It is translated as CSASAGGRGYTF.

This clone turned up a few times. The chain is built from TRBV7-7 and TRBJ2-1; the match to TRBD2 covers 8 bases. Trimming at V came to 5 bases and at J to 3 bases, leaving 6 bases not matched to a gene. This CDR3 contains 15 residues. CDR1 is SSHAT, CDR2 FNYEAQ, per germline (reference sequence). The CDR3 sequence: CASSRRLANYNEQFF. In DNA, the CDR3 is TGTGCCAGCAGCCGGAGACTAGCGAACTACAATGAGCAGTTCTTC. Combining the CDR3 with reference TRBV7-7 and TRBJ2-1 gives the whole variable domain GAGVSQSPRYKVTKRGQDVTLRCDPISSHATLYWYQQALGQGPEFLTYFNYEAQPDKSGLPSDRFSAERPEGSISTLTIQRTEQRDSAMYRCASSRRLANYNEQFFGPGTRLTVL.

In its sample, this clone was seen once. J is TRBJ1-1 and V is TRBV6-5; maybe TRBD1 (6 bases). Germline V gene data show CDR1 as MNHEY and CDR2 as SVGAGI. Trimming shortened V by 7 bases and J by 3 bases, and 12 bases separated the two germline ends. The CDR3 has 13 amino acids. The CDR3 nucleotides are TGTGCCAGCACCCAGGGGAGCCACACTGAAGCTTTCTTT. Translating it yields CASTQGSHTEAFF.

The V and J genes are TRBV4-2 and TRBJ2-1; TRBD2 aligns across 10 bases. V was clipped by 3 bases and J by 5 bases; unmatched bases: 13. Germline V gene sequence: CDR1 LGHNA, CDR2 YNFKEQ. The CDR3 contains 18 residues. The CDR3 reads CASSQMRSSGRQNNEQFF. The CDR3 nucleotides read TGTGCCAGCAGCCAGATGAGGAGTAGCGGGAGGCAGAACAATGAGCAGTTCTTC.

The chain carries TRBV27 and TRBJ1-2; 7 bases are shared with TRBD1. The germline gives CDR1 MNHEY, CDR2 SMNVEV (reference sequence). The CDR3 covers 14 residues. Trimming cost V 2 bases and J 4 bases; bases outside gene matches: 4. The CDR3 region is CASSLKGASYGYTF. CDR3 bases: TGTGCCAGCAGTTTAAAGGGGGCAAGCTATGGCTACACCTTC.

The genes are TRBV7-9 and TRBJ1-6; D perhaps matches TRBD1 (6 bases). Germline values: CDR1 SEHNR, CDR2 FQNEAQ (reference sequence). The V gene lost 8 bases and the J gene lost 5 bases, with 10 bases spanning the gap. The CDR3 loop spans 13 amino acids. For the CDR3, the DNA is TGTGCCAGCCGGACAGCGAATAATTCACCCCTCCACTTT. Residues: CASRTANNSPLHF.

This chain uses TRBV5-4 with TRBJ2-7; 7 bases fit TRBD2. Germline V CDR1 and CDR2: SGHNT, YYREEE (reference sequence). Trimming took 0 bases from V and 5 from J; bases not matched to a gene: 2. This CDR3 is 13 amino acids long. The chain's CDR3 is CASSLAREDEQYF. The CDR3 DNA reads as TGTGCCAGCAGCTTGGCCCGGGAGGACGAGCAGTACTTC.

V is TRBV19 and J is TRBJ2-2; 12 nucleotides line up with TRBD1. Germline trimming cut 5 bases from V and 8 bases from J; bases unmatched to any gene: 3. The CDR3 loop spans 14 amino acids. The germline V gene has CDR1 LNHDA and CDR2 SQIVND (reference sequence). This CDR3 reads CASSSGQGAGELFF. The CDR3 coding sequence is TGTGCCAGTAGTTCGGGACAGGGGGCAGGGGAGCTGTTTTTT.

This rearrangement joins TRBV18 to TRBJ1-1; D might be TRBD1 (6 bases). The CDR3 totals 14 residues. Germline CDR1 and CDR2: KGHSH and LQKENI. With 5 bases removed from V and 3 bases from J, the gap between germline ends came to 13 bases. CDR3 in amino acids: CASSAGAGDTEAFF. The CDR3 DNA follows: TGTGCCAGCTCAGCAGGGGCGGGGGACACTGAAGCTTTCTTT.

The chain uses TRBV2 and TRBJ2-2; 8 bases match TRBD2. The junction had 4 bases not matched to a gene; V was cut back by 3 bases and J by 7 bases. Germline V CDR1 and CDR2: SNHLY, FYNNEI. This CDR3 is built from 14 residues. The CDR3 DNA is TGTGCCAGCAGTGAGCAGCGGGGGCACGGGGAGCTGTTTTTT. This codes for CASSEQRGHGELFF.

This chain links TRBV3-1 (or the pseudogene TRBV3-2) with TRBJ2-7, with 8 positions matching TRBD1. Germline V gene data show CDR1 as LGHDT and CDR2 as YNNKEL (reference sequence). The V segment lost 8 bases and the J segment 2 bases; nucleotides outside the gene matches: 11. The CDR3 contains 15 residues. The CDR3 region is CASRNRQGLPYEQYF. The CDR3 DNA follows: TGTGCCAGCCGTAACCGACAGGGGCTACCCTACGAGCAGTACTTC.

This clone has a handful of counts. Written as DNA, the CDR3 is TGTGCCAGTGCAGGGGAAACCACTGAAGCTTTCTTT. It is translated as CASAGETTEAFF. The rearrangement joins TRBV2 to TRBJ1-1; D possibly corresponds to TRBD1 (6 bases). Trimming removed 9 bases from V and 4 bases from J, with 12 bases in between. This CDR3 is 12 amino acids long. Germline V gene sequence: CDR1 SNHLY, CDR2 FYNNEI. Using reference TRBV2 and TRBJ1-1 for the parts outside the CDR3, the full variable domain is EPEVTQTPSHQVTQMGQEVILRCVPISNHLYFYWYRQILGQKVEFLVSFYNNEISEKSEIFDDQFSVERPDGSNFTLKIRSTKLEDSAMYFCASAGETTEAFFGQGTRLTVV.

A few counts support this clone. The chain recombines TRBV5-8 with TRBJ1-1, with 9 bases identical to TRBD1. Trimming cost V 5 bases and J 5 bases; bases outside gene matches: 4. Germline CDR1 and CDR2: SGHTS and YDEGEE. The CDR3 spans 13 residues. This chain's CDR3 is CASSPGQGTEAFF. As DNA, the CDR3 is TGTGCCAGCAGTCCTGGACAGGGGACTGAAGCTTTCTTT.

This clone turned up a few times. The chain's CDR3 is CASSGSSYEQYF. In DNA form, the CDR3 reads TGTGCCAGCAGCGGTAGCTCCTACGAGCAGTACTTC. This chain links TRBV7-9 with TRBJ2-7, with D unclear. Trimming removed 5 bases from V and 0 bases from J, with 5 bases in between. Germline CDR1 SEHNR, CDR2 FQNEAQ (reference sequence). The CDR3 runs to 12 residues.